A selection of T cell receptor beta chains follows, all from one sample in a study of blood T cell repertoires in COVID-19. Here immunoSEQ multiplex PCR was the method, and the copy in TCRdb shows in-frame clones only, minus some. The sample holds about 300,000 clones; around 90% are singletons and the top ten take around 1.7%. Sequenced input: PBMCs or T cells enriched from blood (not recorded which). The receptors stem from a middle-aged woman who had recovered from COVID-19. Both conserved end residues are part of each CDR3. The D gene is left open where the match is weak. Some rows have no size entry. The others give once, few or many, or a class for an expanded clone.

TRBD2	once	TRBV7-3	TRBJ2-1	CASSPGLNNEQFF	TGTGCCAGCAGCCCGGGACTAAACAATGAGCAGTTCTTC
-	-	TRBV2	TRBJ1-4	CASSEQRDEKLFF	TGTGCCAGCAGTGAACAGAGGGATGAAAAACTGTTTTTT
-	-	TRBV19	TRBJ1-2	CASSITGNYGYTF	TGTGCCAGTAGTATTACAGGGAACTATGGCTACACCTTC
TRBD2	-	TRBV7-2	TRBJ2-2	CASTGTSGRDTGELFF	TGTGCCAGCACCGGGACTAGCGGGAGAGACACCGGGGAGCTGTTTTTT
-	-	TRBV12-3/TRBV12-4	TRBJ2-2	CASRGGPAGELFF	TGTGCCAGCAGGGGGGGGCCGGCCGGGGAGCTGTTTTTT
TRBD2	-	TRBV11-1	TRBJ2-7	CASSPGLSGLAGKQYF	TGTGCCAGCAGCCCCGGGCTTTCAGGACTAGCGGGGAAGCAGTACTTC
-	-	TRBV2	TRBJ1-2	CASTLGRANYGYTF	TGTGCCAGCACTCTGGGCAGGGCTAACTATGGCTACACCTTC
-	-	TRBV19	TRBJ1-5	CAPKGARTFNSNQPQHF	TGTGCCCCAAAGGGTGCCAGGACTTTCAATAGCAATCAGCCCCAGCATTTT
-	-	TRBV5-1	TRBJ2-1	CASSFDRTYNEQFF	TGCGCCAGCAGCTTCGACAGGACCTACAATGAGCAGTTCTTC
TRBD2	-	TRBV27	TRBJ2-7	CASSPLAGHREQYF	TGTGCCAGCAGTCCACTAGCGGGGCATAGGGAGCAGTACTTC
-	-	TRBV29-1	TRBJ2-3	CSVEQVQGRGDTQYF	TGCAGCGTTGAACAGGTACAGGGTAGAGGAGATACGCAGTATTTT
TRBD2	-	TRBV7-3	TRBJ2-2	CASRKRELTGELFF	TGTGCCAGCAGAAAGCGGGAGCTCACCGGGGAGCTGTTTTTT
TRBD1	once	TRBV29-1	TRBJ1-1	CSVQWTGLNTEAFF	TGCAGCGTTCAATGGACAGGGTTGAACACTGAAGCTTTCTTT
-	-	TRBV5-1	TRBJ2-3	CASSWAGHTDTQYF	TGCGCCAGCAGCTGGGCAGGGCACACAGATACGCAGTATTTT
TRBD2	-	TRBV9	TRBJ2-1	CASSASSGGPVSFF	TGTGCCAGCAGCGCCTCCTCGGGGGGGCCGGTGTCGTTCTTC
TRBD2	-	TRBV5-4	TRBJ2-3	CASSLGGTSGSGDTQYF	TGTGCCAGCAGCTTGGGGGGGACTAGCGGGAGTGGAGATACGCAGTATTTT
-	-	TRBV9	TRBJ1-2	CASSGPGNYGYTF	TGTGCCAGCAGCGGCCCAGGTAACTATGGCTACACCTTC
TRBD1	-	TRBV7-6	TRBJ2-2	CASSHTGGPTGELFF	TGTGCCAGCAGCCACACAGGGGGCCCTACCGGGGAGCTGTTTTTT
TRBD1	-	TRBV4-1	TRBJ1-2	CASSLPGQNYGYTF	TGCGCCAGCAGCCTGCCGGGACAGAACTATGGCTACACCTTC
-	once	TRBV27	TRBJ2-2	CASRRTGANTGELFF	TGTGCCAGCAGAAGAACAGGAGCGAACACCGGGGAGCTGTTTTTT
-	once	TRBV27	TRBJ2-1	CASSLVGETQRRWIF	TGTGCCAGCAGTTTAGTCGGGGAGACCCAAAGAAGGTGGATCTTC
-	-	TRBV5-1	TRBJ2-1	CASSLGLPGVLLYNEQFF	TGCGCCAGCAGCTTAGGCCTTCCCGGAGTATTGCTCTACAATGAGCAGTTCTTC
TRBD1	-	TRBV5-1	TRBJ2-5	CASSKGQPIPGSTETQYF	TGCGCCAGCAGCAAGGGACAGCCCATACCGGGATCTACGGAGACCCAGTACTTC
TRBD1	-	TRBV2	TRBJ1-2	CASSEYRGHGGYTF	TGTGCCAGCAGTGAGTACAGGGGGCACGGTGGCTACACCTTC
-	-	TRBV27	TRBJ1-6	CASSYAPVTGTYNSPLHF	TGTGCCAGCAGTTACGCGCCCGTAACAGGGACCTATAATTCACCCCTCCACTTT
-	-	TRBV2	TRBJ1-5	CASQGSNQPQHF	TGTGCCAGCCAGGGTAGCAATCAGCCCCAGCATTTT
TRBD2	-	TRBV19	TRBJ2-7	CASSTLAGAAYEQYF	TGTGCCAGTAGTACCTTAGCGGGAGCCGCCTACGAGCAGTACTTC
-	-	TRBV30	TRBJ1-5	CAWSLSSFNQPQHF	TGTGCCTGGAGTCTTTCCAGTTTCAATCAGCCCCAGCATTTT
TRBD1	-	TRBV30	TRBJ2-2	CAWRPPGRGLAELFF	TGTGCCTGGAGGCCCCCCGGCAGGGGGCTGGCGGAGCTGTTTTTT
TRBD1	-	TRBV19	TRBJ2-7	CASRVGQGSEQYF	TGTGCCAGTAGAGTGGGACAGGGTTCCGAGCAGTACTTC
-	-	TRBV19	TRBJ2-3	CASSNRGGWQRDTQYF	TGTGCCAGTAGTAATCGGGGAGGTTGGCAGCGTGATACGCAGTATTTT
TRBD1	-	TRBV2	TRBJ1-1	CASSDRDSMRAFF	TGTGCCAGCAGTGATAGGGACAGTATGAGAGCTTTCTTT
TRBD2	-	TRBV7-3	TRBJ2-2	CASSLWLAGAGELFF	TGTGCCAGCAGCTTATGGCTAGCGGGCGCCGGGGAGCTGTTTTTT
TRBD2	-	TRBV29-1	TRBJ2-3	CSCSGRGTDTQYF	TGCAGCTGTAGCGGGAGGGGGACAGATACGCAGTATTTT
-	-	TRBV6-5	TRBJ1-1	CASSQGRDTEAFF	TGTGCCAGCAGCCAGGGGAGGGACACTGAAGCTTTCTTT
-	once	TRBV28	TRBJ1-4	CASTAALSGNEKLFF	TGTGCCAGCACCGCGGCCCTCTCGGGTAATGAAAAACTGTTTTTT
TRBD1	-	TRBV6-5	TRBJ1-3	CASSYGTGSGNTIYF	TGTGCCAGCAGTTACGGGACAGGATCTGGAAACACCATATATTTT
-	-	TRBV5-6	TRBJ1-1	CASSSPSRGTEAFF	TGTGCCAGCAGCTCCCCCAGTAGGGGCACTGAAGCTTTCTTT
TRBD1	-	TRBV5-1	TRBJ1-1	CASRDPGQGDTEAFF	TGCGCCAGCAGAGACCCGGGACAGGGCGACACTGAAGCTTTCTTT
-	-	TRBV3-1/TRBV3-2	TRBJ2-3	CASSQWTASTDTQYF	TGTGCCAGCAGCCAATGGACAGCTAGCACAGATACGCAGTATTTT
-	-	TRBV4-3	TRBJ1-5	CASSRAGRNQPQHF	TGCGCCAGCAGCCGGGCGGGGAGAAATCAGCCCCAGCATTTT
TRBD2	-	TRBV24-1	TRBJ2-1	CATSDPSSGGAGDEQFF	TGTGCCACCAGTGACCCCTCTAGCGGGGGGGCGGGCGATGAGCAGTTCTTC
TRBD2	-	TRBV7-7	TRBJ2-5	CASSPIGSLAGGTGTQYF	TGTGCTAGCAGCCCAATCGGGTCCCTAGCGGGAGGTACGGGGACCCAGTACTTC
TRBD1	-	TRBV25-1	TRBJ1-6	CASSESRGQRNSPLHF	TGTGCCAGCAGTGAATCTAGGGGACAGCGAAATTCACCCCTCCACTTT
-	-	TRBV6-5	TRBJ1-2	CASSFGSGRGYTF	TGTGCCAGCAGTTTCGGGTCCGGCCGCGGCTACACCTTC
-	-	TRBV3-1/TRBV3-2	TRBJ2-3	CASSPSLRASTDTQYF	TGTGCCAGCAGCCCCTCGTTGAGGGCTAGCACAGATACGCAGTATTTT
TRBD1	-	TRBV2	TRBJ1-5	CAIVPGQGMSNQPQHF	TGTGCCATCGTACCGGGACAGGGAATGAGCAATCAGCCCCAGCATTTT
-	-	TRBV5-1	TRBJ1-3	CASSSQGHSGNTIYF	TGCGCCAGCAGCTCACAGGGCCACTCTGGAAACACCATATATTTT
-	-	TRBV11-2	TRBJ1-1	CASSSPGGAGTEAFF	TGTGCCAGCAGCTCCCCCGGTGGGGCTGGCACTGAAGCTTTCTTT
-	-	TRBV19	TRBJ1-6	CASSFTRQVNNSPLHF	TGTGCCAGTAGCTTTACGAGACAGGTTAATAATTCACCCCTCCACTTT
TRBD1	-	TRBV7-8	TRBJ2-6	CASSSPGTGAGANVLTF	TGTGCCAGCAGCTCGCCCGGGACAGGGGCTGGGGCCAACGTCCTGACTTTC
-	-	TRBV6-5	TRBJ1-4	CASRHPGQRNEKLFF	TGTGCCAGCAGACACCCCGGACAGCGTAATGAAAAACTGTTTTTT
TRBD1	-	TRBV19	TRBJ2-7	CASRAYWTGVYEQYF	TGTGCCAGTAGGGCGTATTGGACAGGGGTCTACGAGCAGTACTTC
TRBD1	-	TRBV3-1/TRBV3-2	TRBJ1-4	CASSQTGGTNEKLFF	TGTGCCAGCAGCCAGACAGGGGGGACTAATGAAAAACTGTTTTTT
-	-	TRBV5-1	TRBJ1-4	CASSPYGGINEKLFF	TGCGCCAGCAGCCCGTACGGGGGAATTAATGAAAAACTGTTTTTT
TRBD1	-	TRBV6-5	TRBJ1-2	CASRPRDRAFGYTF	TGTGCCAGCAGACCCCGGGACAGGGCCTTCGGCTACACCTTC
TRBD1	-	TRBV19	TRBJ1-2	CASSRDQGVYGYTF	TGTGCCAGTAGTAGAGATCAGGGGGTCTATGGCTACACCTTC
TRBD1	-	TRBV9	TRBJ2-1	CASSVGDRELYEQFF	TGTGCCAGCAGCGTAGGGGACAGGGAATTGTATGAGCAGTTCTTC
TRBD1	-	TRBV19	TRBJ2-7	CASSIAGQGASPYEQYF	TGTGCCAGTAGTATAGCGGGACAGGGGGCCTCTCCCTACGAGCAGTACTTC